The T cell receptor (beta chain) described here comes from a study of blood T cell repertoires in COVID-19. Study-level information: PBMCs, B-cell-depleted T cells, or T cells provided the cDNA or gDNA that made up the material.

Some clones are missing from TCRdb's copy, which holds only in-frame ones; the method was immunoSEQ multiplex PCR. Of roughly 300,000 clones listed, roughly 86% are singletons. The sample taken for sequencing was peripheral blood. The clonotype comes from a woman under 40 with COVID-19, enrolled during active disease.

The CDR3 loop is CATSRGTSSEQADTQYF. CDR3 nucleotide sequence: TGTGCCACCAGCAGGGGGACTAGCTCGGAGCAGGCAGATACGCAGTATTTT. V and J are TRBV15 and TRBJ2-3; 9 bases are shared with TRBD2. CDR3 length: 17 amino acids. Trimming removed 3 bases from V and 4 bases from J; junction bases left unmatched: 11. CDR1 LNHNV and CDR2 YYDKDF come from the germline V gene (reference sequence).